The rows below give T cell receptor beta chains drawn from one sample of a study of OX40 agonist ivuxolimab in advanced cancers. Sequencing was performed with immunoSEQ multiplex PCR; in TCRdb, only in-frame clones are kept and a portion is missing. There are around 18,000 clones in the sample; 72% occur only once, and about 24% lies in the top ten. The starting material was CD4+ or CD8+ T cells sorted from blood, obtained in a trial of the OX40 agonist ivuxolimab. The receptor set was obtained from an adult with an advanced solid tumor such as melanoma, head and neck, liver or kidney cancer. Each CDR3 is given with its conserved first and last residue. D genes are given only for firm matches. Size tells how often a clone was seen (once, few, many) or the class of an expanded clone, and some rows leave it out.

V gene	J gene	CDR3 length	D gene	clone size	CDR3 protein	CDR3 DNA
TRBV13	TRBJ2-1	13	NA	NA	CASSLVRSNEQFF	TGTGCCAGCAGCTTAGTCAGGAGCAATGAGCAGTTCTTC
TRBV9	TRBJ1-3	13	NA	NA	CASSALSGNTIYF	TGTGCCAGCAGCGCACTCTCTGGAAACACCATATATTTT
TRBV29-1	TRBJ2-2	13	NA	NA	CSVVRDGTGELFF	TGCAGCGTTGTCAGGGACGGGACCGGGGAGCTGTTTTTT
TRBV29-1	TRBJ2-7	16	NA	NA	CSAEGGLSSSSYEQYF	TGCAGCGCCGAGGGGGGCCTGTCCTCTAGCTCCTACGAGCAGTACTTC
TRBV7-8	TRBJ1-4	15	NA	NA	CASSAQIAPNEKLFF	TGTGCCAGCAGCGCCCAAATAGCTCCTAATGAAAAACTGTTTTTT
TRBV11-3	TRBJ2-1	11	NA	few	CASIRAYEQFF	TGTGCCAGCATAAGGGCCTATGAGCAGTTCTTC
TRBV12-5	TRBJ2-7	13	TRBD1	NA	CASSPGTVYEQYF	TGTGCTAGTAGTCCTGGGACAGTATACGAGCAGTACTTC
TRBV14	TRBJ2-1	15	NA	NA	CASSQRTVLYNEQFF	TGTGCCAGCAGCCAACGCACCGTCCTCTACAATGAGCAGTTCTTC
TRBV27	TRBJ1-6	16	NA	NA	CASSGFSSSYNSPLHF	TGTGCCAGCAGTGGATTCTCTAGCTCCTATAATTCACCCCTCCACTTT
TRBV4-1	TRBJ2-7	13	TRBD2	NA	CASSQGLVYEQYF	TGCGCCAGCAGTCAGGGACTAGTCTACGAGCAGTACTTC
TRBV27	TRBJ1-6	12	NA	NA	CASSHGDSPLHF	TGTGCCAGCAGCCATGGCGATTCACCCCTCCACTTT
TRBV5-6	TRBJ2-1	11	NA	few	CASSSYNEQFF	TGTGCCAGCAGCAGTTACAATGAGCAGTTCTTC
TRBV21-1	TRBJ2-5	15	NA	NA	CASSTRGGGSETQYF	TGTGCCAGCAGCACCCGAGGGGGGGGATCGGAGACCCAGTACTTC
TRBV7-9	TRBJ2-1	12	NA	few	CASSQTRYEQFF	TGTGCCAGCAGCCAGACCCGGTATGAGCAGTTCTTC
TRBV6-5	TRBJ2-1	14	TRBD2	NA	CASSAPGLVNEQFF	TGTGCCAGCAGTGCCCCGGGACTAGTTAATGAGCAGTTCTTC
TRBV29-1	TRBJ2-7	12	NA	few	CSVVPRSYEQYF	TGCAGCGTTGTACCCAGATCCTACGAGCAGTACTTC
TRBV5-1	TRBJ1-4	17	NA	NA	CASSKASFRSPNEKLFF	TGCGCCAGCAGCAAGGCCTCGTTTCGATCTCCTAATGAAAAACTGTTTTTT
TRBV19	TRBJ1-2	11	NA	NA	CASSPNYGYTF	TGTGCCAGTAGCCCAAACTATGGCTACACCTTC
TRBV11-3	TRBJ2-1	14	NA	NA	CASSSRQTYNEQFF	TGTGCCAGCAGTTCGCGACAGACCTACAATGAGCAGTTCTTC
TRBV6-6	TRBJ2-1	16	TRBD2	NA	CASMDGGGIPYNEQFF	TGTGCCAGCATGGATGGCGGGGGGATCCCCTACAATGAGCAGTTCTTC
TRBV7-7	TRBJ1-1	13	NA	NA	CASSYGPYTEAFF	TGTGCTAGCAGCTACGGACCTTACACTGAAGCTTTCTTT
TRBV9	TRBJ1-5	15	NA	NA	CASSVGPGGNQPQHF	TGTGCCAGCAGCGTAGGACCGGGGGGCAATCAGCCCCAGCATTTT
TRBV11-3	TRBJ2-5	18	TRBD1	NA	CASSLPQDGQGWQETQYF	TGTGCCAGCAGCTTACCTCAAGATGGACAGGGGTGGCAAGAGACCCAGTACTTC
TRBV9	TRBJ1-2	16	NA	NA	CASSVSGMGWDYGYTF	TGTGCCAGCAGCGTCTCGGGGATGGGGTGGGACTATGGCTACACCTTC
TRBV9	TRBJ2-2	17	TRBD1	NA	CASSFPKGQGSTGELFF	TGTGCCAGCAGCTTTCCCAAAGGACAGGGGTCTACCGGGGAGCTGTTTTTT
TRBV6-1	TRBJ2-7	14	TRBD1	NA	CASRPGQRAYEQYF	TGTGCCAGCCGTCCGGGACAGAGAGCCTACGAGCAGTACTTC
TRBV28	TRBJ1-2	10	NA	NA	CASSPLGYTF	TGTGCCAGCAGTCCTTTAGGCTACACCTTC
TRBV18	TRBJ1-1	17	TRBD1	NA	CASSPPGQGAEGTEAFF	TGTGCCAGCTCACCACCGGGACAGGGGGCGGAAGGAACTGAAGCTTTCTTT
TRBV2	TRBJ2-5	16	TRBD2	once	CASSPGLAGGKETQYF	TGTGCCAGCAGCCCGGGACTAGCGGGGGGGAAAGAGACCCAGTACTTC
TRBV5-4	TRBJ2-7	13	NA	NA	CASSLKSGYEQYF	TGTGCCAGCAGCTTGAAGAGTGGGTACGAGCAGTACTTC
TRBV29-1	TRBJ2-2	14	TRBD2	NA	CSVPSGANTGELFF	TGCAGCGTACCTAGCGGGGCGAACACCGGGGAGCTGTTTTTT
TRBV29-1	TRBJ2-5	12	NA	NA	CSVEDSPETQYF	TGCAGCGTTGAGGACAGCCCGGAGACCCAGTACTTC
TRBV27	TRBJ2-3	16	TRBD2	once	CASSPIAGALTDTQYF	TGTGCCAGCAGTCCAATAGCGGGGGCGCTCACAGATACGCAGTATTTT
TRBV5-1	TRBJ2-2	14	NA	once	CASSSTENTGELFF	TGCGCCAGCAGCTCGACGGAGAACACCGGGGAGCTGTTTTTT
TRBV7-9	TRBJ1-1	13	TRBD1	NA	CASIGTGATEAFF	TGTGCCAGCATCGGGACAGGGGCTACTGAAGCTTTCTTT
TRBV5-6	TRBJ1-4	14	NA	NA	CASSPAWGGEKLFF	TGTGCCAGCAGCCCGGCTTGGGGAGGTGAAAAACTGTTTTTT
TRBV28	TRBJ1-3	15	NA	NA	CASSLLDSSGNTIYF	TGTGCCAGCAGTCTCTTGGACAGTTCGGGAAACACCATATATTTT
TRBV5-5	TRBJ2-5	14	NA	NA	CASSRDRAWETQYF	TGTGCCAGCAGCCGCGACAGAGCTTGGGAGACCCAGTACTTC
TRBV7-2	TRBJ2-5	12	NA	NA	CASSAGGLAQYF	TGTGCCAGCAGCGCTGGGGGCCTGGCGCAGTACTTC
TRBV5-1	TRBJ2-1	17	TRBD1	NA	CASSPRQGRGSGNEQFF	TGCGCCAGCAGCCCGAGACAGGGGAGAGGGTCCGGGAATGAGCAGTTCTTC
TRBV30	TRBJ1-4	13	NA	NA	CAWRTRGNEKLFF	TGTGCCTGGAGGACTCGGGGTAATGAAAAACTGTTTTTT
TRBV9	TRBJ2-5	16	TRBD2	few	CASSPYSGAGGETQYF	TGTGCCAGCAGCCCCTATAGCGGGGCGGGTGGAGAGACCCAGTACTTC
TRBV12-2	TRBJ2-6	18	NA	NA	CASRGRWSTQSRANVLTF	TGTGCAAGTCGCGGTAGATGGTCCACACAAAGTCGGGCCAACGTCCTGACTTTC
TRBV7-8	TRBJ2-2	15	NA	hyperexpanded	CASSLQGTNTGELFF	TGTGCCAGCAGTCTACAGGGAACGAACACCGGGGAGCTGTTTTTT
TRBV7-3	TRBJ2-2	17	TRBD2	NA	CASSSLAGPANTGELFF	TGTGCCAGCAGCTCACTAGCGGGCCCTGCGAACACCGGGGAGCTGTTTTTT
TRBV9	TRBJ2-3	15	NA	NA	CASRGRGSSTDTQYF	TGTGCCAGCAGAGGGCGGGGATCTAGCACAGATACGCAGTATTTT
TRBV9	TRBJ1-4	16	TRBD1	few	CASSEPTGTGDEKLFF	TGTGCCAGCAGCGAGCCCACCGGGACAGGGGATGAAAAACTGTTTTTT
TRBV9	TRBJ2-3	15	TRBD2	NA	CASSVSGGRTDTQYF	TGTGCCAGCAGCGTTAGCGGGGGTCGCACAGATACGCAGTATTTT
TRBV28	TRBJ2-3	15	NA	NA	CASSLRAGGTDTQYF	TGTGCCAGCAGTTTACGCGCTGGGGGCACAGATACGCAGTATTTT
TRBV7-2	TRBJ2-1	14	NA	NA	CASSFEPGGNEQFF	TGTGCCAGCAGCTTTGAGCCAGGAGGCAATGAGCAGTTCTTC
TRBV27	TRBJ2-7	15	NA	few	CASILSGAGSYEQYF	TGTGCCAGCATTCTTTCGGGGGCCGGCTCCTACGAGCAGTACTTC